This passage covers 30 T cell receptor beta chains from one sample sequenced in a study of T-cell memory formation after mild COVID-19. In TCRdb, the 5' RACE reads were re-called with MiXCR into one record per CDR3 protein. The table lists some 70,000 distinct CDR3 sequences, 15% to 20% of them singletons. The sequenced sample was PBMCs or a T cell subset sorted from them (not recorded which). The receptors were sampled from an adult woman who had mild COVID-19 (a few samples of this study predate the infection). Cell type and time point are not known.

The gene calls are TRBV9 and TRBJ2-1; TRBD2 agrees at 10 bases. In germline, CDR1 is SGDLS, CDR2 YYNGEE. The length of the CDR3 is 18 residues. J was trimmed by 4 bases and V by 4 bases; bases with no gene match: 14. In DNA form, the CDR3 reads TGTGCCAGCAGCCAAGGGGGTTCCGGGACTAGCGTATACAATGAGCAGTTCTTC. It encodes CASSQGGSGTSVYNEQFF.

The J gene is TRBJ2-3, the V gene TRBV5-6; D remains unclear. V lost 10 bases and J 4 bases, leaving 13 bases between the germline ends. The CDR3 has 12 residues. Germline-derived CDR1 and CDR2 are SGHDT and YYEEEE. The CDR3 here is CAAKGPADTQYF. The CDR3 DNA reads as TGTGCCGCGAAGGGCCCCGCAGATACGCAGTATTTT. Variable domain in full (rest from reference TRBV5-6 and TRBJ2-3): DAGVTQSPTHLIKTRGQQVTLRCSPKSGHDTVSWYQQALGQGPQFIFQYYEEEERQRGNFPDRFSGHQFPNYSSELNVNALLLGDSALYLCAAKGPADTQYFGPGTRLTVL.

The chain recombines TRBV30 with TRBJ2-5, with TRBD1 matching 7 bases. Germline loops: CDR1 GTSNPN, CDR2 SVGIG (reference sequence). Unmatched junction bases numbered 8, after V lost 2 bases and J lost 5 bases. The length of the CDR3 is 14 residues. The CDR3 DNA follows: TGTGCCTGGAGTATCGGGACAGCACGGGAGACCCAGTACTTC. Its translation: CAWSIGTARETQYF.

The V gene is TRBV5-1, the J gene TRBJ2-7, with D maybe TRBD2 (6 bases). The CDR3 consists of 15 residues. Germline V CDR1 and CDR2: SGHRS, YFSETQ. V lost 0 bases, J lost 2 bases, and 12 bases lay in between. In DNA form, the CDR3 reads TGCGCCAGCAGCTTGGTCGGCGGGGAAACCTACGAGCAGTACTTC. This translates into CASSLVGGETYEQYF.

This chain connects TRBV24-1 to TRBJ2-7; D remains ambiguous. The CDR3 sequence is 13 residues long. V was trimmed by 3 bases and J by 3 bases, leaving 8 bases between them. Germline V CDR1 and CDR2: KGHDR, SFDVKD. The CDR3 is CATSDDTVYEQYF. In DNA, the CDR3 is TGTGCCACCAGTGATGACACAGTCTACGAGCAGTACTTC.

This clonotype has a handful of counts. The rearrangement joins TRBV4-1 to TRBJ2-2; the match to TRBD1 covers 7 bases. The CDR3 length is 18 residues. J lost 5 bases, V lost 0 bases, and 12 bases had no gene match. CDR1 and CDR2 (germline): MGHRA, YSYEKL. CDR3 amino acids: CASSQDKTGAWRTGELFF. The CDR3 DNA is TGCGCCAGCAGCCAAGATAAAACAGGGGCATGGAGGACCGGGGAGCTGTTTTTT.

The V gene is TRBV15, the J gene TRBJ2-7; TRBD2 might be the D (6 bases). CDR3 size: 16 residues. The V gene lost 0 bases and the J gene lost 4 bases, with 16 bases spanning the gap. Germline V gene data show CDR1 as LNHNV and CDR2 as YYDKDF (reference sequence). CDR3 sequence: CATSRDGGGDWYEQYF. The CDR3 nucleotides read TGTGCCACCAGCAGAGATGGAGGAGGGGACTGGTACGAGCAGTACTTC. Drawing the rest from reference TRBV15 and TRBJ2-7, the complete variable domain is DAMVIQNPRYQVTQFGKPVTLSCSQTLNHNVMYWYQQKSSQAPKLLFHYYDKDFNNEADTPDNFQSRRPNTSFCFLDIRSPGLGDTAMYLCATSRDGGGDWYEQYFGPGTRLTVT.

This clonotype was seen only a few times. This chain uses TRBV27 with TRBJ1-1; D is possibly TRBD1 (6 bases). This CDR3 is 13 amino acids long. Germline V CDR1 and CDR2: MNHEY, SMNVEV (reference sequence). V was shortened by 4 bases and J by 0 bases, with 6 bases between the two germline ends. Here the CDR3 reads CASSSGVNTEAFF. The CDR3, as DNA: TGTGCCAGCAGTTCAGGGGTGAACACTGAAGCTTTCTTT.

This clonotype has just a few counts. V usage is TRBV20-1 and J usage is TRBJ2-7; 11 bases fit TRBD1. The CDR3 has 13 amino acids. Per the germline V gene, CDR1 is DFQATT and CDR2 is SNEGSKA (reference sequence). J lost 2 bases, V lost 6 bases, and 3 bases had no gene match. CDR3 nucleotides: TGCAGTGCATTGGACAGGGGGCCCTACGAGCAGTACTTC. Its translation: CSALDRGPYEQYF.

J is TRBJ2-7 and V is TRBV30; D call uncertain. The CDR3 consists of 14 residues. Germline values: CDR1 GTSNPN, CDR2 SVGIG (reference sequence). Trimming shortened V by 3 bases and J by 0 bases, and 12 bases separated the two germline ends. DNA for the CDR3: TGTGCCTGGAGGGTCGGCGGCAGCTCCTACGAGCAGTACTTC. Residues: CAWRVGGSSYEQYF.

This clonotype was seen only a few times. This rearrangement joins TRBV27 to TRBJ2-3; D is unclear. V was trimmed by 5 bases and J by 1 base, leaving 13 bases between them. This CDR3 contains 15 residues. Germline-derived CDR1 and CDR2 are MNHEY and SMNVEV (reference sequence). The CDR3 DNA sequence: TGTGCCAGCAGTCCAAGAGGCGGAGGCACAGATACGCAGTATTTT. Protein product: CASSPRGGGTDTQYF.

J is TRBJ2-7 and V is TRBV27; TRBD1 matches 11 bases. The CDR3 totals 16 residues. Trimming removed 4 bases from V and 1 base from J; junction bases left unmatched: 6. Germline V gene lookup returns CDR1 MNHEY and CDR2 SMNVEV (reference sequence). The CDR3: CASSYDRDRGSYEQYF. The CDR3 coding sequence is TGTGCCAGCAGTTACGACCGGGACAGGGGGTCCTACGAGCAGTACTTC.

The chain links TRBV20-1 to TRBJ1-2; 8 nucleotides line up with TRBD1. V trimming: 5 bases; J trimming: 4 bases; junction bases outside the gene matches: 3. Germline V gene sequence: CDR1 DFQATT, CDR2 SNEGSKA (reference sequence). This CDR3 contains 12 residues. The CDR3 nucleotides are TGCAGTGCTTACCAGGGGGCCTATGGCTACACCTTC. This translates into CSAYQGAYGYTF.

The chain is built from TRBV6-5 and TRBJ2-1; TRBD1 agrees at 9 bases. J gave up 5 bases and V 5 bases, and 7 bases lay outside the gene matches. The CDR3 extends over 15 amino acids. The germline V gene has CDR1 MNHEY and CDR2 SVGAGI. CDR3 coding DNA: TGTGCCAGCAGTAAGTGGACAGGGGAGGACAATGAGCAGTTCTTC. Amino acids: CASSKWTGEDNEQFF.

This clonotype was recorded a few times. The rearrangement uses TRBV4-1 and TRBJ1-5, with unresolved D. This CDR3 contains 15 residues. V lost 2 bases to trimming and J lost 6 bases, with 14 bases between them. Germline values: CDR1 MGHRA, CDR2 YSYEKL. CDR3 amino acids: CASSQTPQAVQPQHF. The CDR3 bases are TGCGCCAGCAGCCAAACGCCGCAGGCCGTTCAGCCCCAGCATTTT.

The V and J genes are TRBV20-1 and TRBJ1-1; 10 bases align to TRBD1. Germline V gene data show CDR1 as DFQATT and CDR2 as SNEGSKA (reference sequence). The V segment lost 6 bases and the J segment 4 bases; nucleotides outside the gene matches: 11. The CDR3 has 15 residues. DNA of the CDR3: TGCAGTGCAGCCCATTGGGACAGGGGTCGCACTGAAGCTTTCTTT. As protein: CSAAHWDRGRTEAFF.

V is TRBV12-3 or TRBV12-4 and J is TRBJ2-2; D may be TRBD2 (5 bases). V lost 6 bases, J lost 6 bases, and 11 bases lay in between. The CDR3 consists of 13 residues. The CDR3 spells CASSPSGSGELFF. CDR3 DNA: TGTGCCAGCAGCCCCTCGGGGTCCGGGGAGCTGTTTTTT.

V gene TRBV15 combines with J gene TRBJ1-1, with D possibly being TRBD1 (5 bases). Germline V gives CDR1 LNHNV, CDR2 YYDKDF (reference sequence). The CDR3 totals 14 residues. The V gene lost 1 base and the J gene lost 1 base, with 7 bases spanning the gap. The DNA for the CDR3 is TGTGCCACCAGCAGAGGAGGGGCGAACACTGAAGCTTTCTTT. Protein: CATSRGGANTEAFF. Combining the CDR3 with reference TRBV15 and TRBJ1-1 gives the whole variable domain DAMVIQNPRYQVTQFGKPVTLSCSQTLNHNVMYWYQQKSSQAPKLLFHYYDKDFNNEADTPDNFQSRRPNTSFCFLDIRSPGLGDTAMYLCATSRGGANTEAFFGQGTRLTVV.

This clonotype was counted a few times. The chain carries TRBV12-3 or TRBV12-4 and TRBJ2-1, with a tentative D call TRBD2 (5 bases). This CDR3 is built from 14 residues. Trimming took off 3 bases at V and 4 bases at J, with 10 bases between the two ends. The CDR3 sequence: CASSFGELYNEQFF. CDR3 bases: TGTGCCAGCAGTTTCGGGGAATTATACAATGAGCAGTTCTTC.

V usage is TRBV2 and J usage is TRBJ1-1; weak D call: TRBD1 (5 bases). Germline V lookup: CDR1 SNHLY, CDR2 FYNNEI. The ends were cut back, 4 bases at V and 4 bases at J, with 10 bases in the middle. This CDR3 has 13 residues. The CDR3 DNA reads TGTGCCAGCAGTGTAGGGGCCGGCACTGAAGCTTTCTTT. Its translation is CASSVGAGTEAFF.

The chain recombines TRBV20-1 with TRBJ2-3; no clear D gene. The length of the CDR3 is 16 residues. Germline V lookup: CDR1 DFQATT, CDR2 SNEGSKA (reference sequence). V was cut by 0 bases and J by 2 bases, with 15 bases left in between. The CDR3 DNA reads TGCAGTGCTAGAGAGGGTCGTCTGCCCAACACAGATACGCAGTATTTT. Translating it yields CSAREGRLPNTDTQYF.

This clonotype showed up just a few times. The CDR3 region has the DNA TGTGCCAGTAGCCCGACAGGGATGGTCCCGAATGAGCAGTTCTTC. Translating gives CASSPTGMVPNEQFF. The V call is TRBV7-6, the J call TRBJ2-1, with 7 bases identical to TRBD1. CDR3 length: 15 amino acids. Per germline, CDR1 SGHVS and CDR2 FNYEAQ. The ends lost 9 bases at V and 7 bases at J; junction bases unmatched: 15.

This clonotype appeared a few times. The chain links TRBV7-9 to TRBJ2-1; D remains ambiguous. The germline gives CDR1 SEHNR, CDR2 FQNEAQ (reference sequence). V was pared by 5 bases and J by 1 base, with 6 bases between. This CDR3 is built from 13 residues. This CDR3 is CASSDVSYNEQFF. In DNA form, the CDR3 reads TGTGCCAGCAGCGACGTATCCTACAATGAGCAGTTCTTC.

This clonotype appeared a few times. The chain employs TRBV4-3 and TRBJ1-5, with a tentative D call TRBD1 (6 bases). The germline V and J ends were trimmed by 0 bases and 4 bases, with 13 bases remaining between them. The CDR3 covers 16 residues. Germline CDR1 reads LGHNA; CDR2 reads YSLEER. CDR3 DNA sequence: TGCGCCAGCAGCCAAGATCCACAAGGGGGTAATCAGCCCCAGCATTTT. Amino acids: CASSQDPQGGNQPQHF.

The chain recombines TRBV29-1 with TRBJ1-1; D unclear. Between the trimmed V and J ends, which lost 5 bases and 0 bases, there was a span of 4 bases. In germline, CDR1 is SQVTM, CDR2 ANQGSEA. CDR3 size: 11 residues. CDR3 region: CSVRLNTEAFF. DNA for the CDR3: TGCAGCGTTCGTTTGAACACTGAAGCTTTCTTT.

This clonotype was seen only a few times. The rearrangement links TRBV5-6 to TRBJ2-5, with 8 bases matching TRBD2. The ends lost 5 bases at V and 4 bases at J; junction bases unmatched: 4. The germline V gene encodes CDR1 SGHDT and CDR2 YYEEEE. The CDR3 is 13 residues long. CDR3 DNA: TGTGCCAGCAGGCGGGGGGCTGGAGAGACCCAGTACTTC. As protein: CASRRGAGETQYF. The full variable domain, in which reference TRBV5-6 and TRBJ2-5 provide the parts outside the CDR3, is DAGVTQSPTHLIKTRGQQVTLRCSPKSGHDTVSWYQQALGQGPQFIFQYYEEEERQRGNFPDRFSGHQFPNYSSELNVNALLLGDSALYLCASRRGAGETQYFGPGTRLLVL.

The sample holds a few counts of this clonotype. The chain employs TRBV20-1 and TRBJ1-2, with 9 bases aligning to TRBD1. The J segment lost 3 bases and the V segment lost 5 bases, leaving 7 bases of the junction unmatched. The CDR3 contains 14 residues. Germline V lookup: CDR1 DFQATT, CDR2 SNEGSKA (reference sequence). The CDR3, as DNA: TGCAGTGCTCCCAGATGGGACAGGGACTATGGCTACACCTTC. Translated: CSAPRWDRDYGYTF.

The chain has TRBV20-1 and TRBJ1-5; D not resolved. The CDR3 spans 12 residues. Trimming removed 6 bases from V and 8 bases from J, with 14 bases in between. Germline V gene lookup returns CDR1 DFQATT and CDR2 SNEGSKA (reference sequence). This CDR3 is CSAPAGHKPQHF. The CDR3 bases are TGCAGTGCCCCTGCGGGCCATAAGCCCCAGCATTTT.

The V and J genes are TRBV29-1 and TRBJ2-1, with TRBD2 identical over 8 bases. Germline CDR1 and CDR2: SQVTM and ANQGSEA. Losses at the gene ends were 4 bases for V and 6 bases for J; bases not matched to a gene: 8. CDR3 length: 14 residues. CDR3 sequence: CSVVLAGKSNEQFF. CDR3 nucleotide sequence: TGCAGCGTTGTTCTAGCGGGCAAGTCCAATGAGCAGTTCTTC.

This chain connects TRBV11-2 to TRBJ2-5; 7 nucleotides align to TRBD1. The CDR3 is made up of 17 amino acids. V gave up 0 bases and J gave up 2 bases; unmatched junction bases: 9. Germline CDR1 is SGHAT and CDR2 is FQNNGV. CDR3 coding DNA: TGTGCCAGCAGCTTAGAAGGGGGCGTCTACGAACAAGAGACCCAGTACTTC. It yields the protein CASSLEGGVYEQETQYF. Full variable domain (remainder filled in from reference TRBV11-2 and TRBJ2-5): EAGVAQSPRYKIIEKRQSVAFWCNPISGHATLYWYQQILGQGPKLLIQFQNNGVVDDSQLPKDRFSAERLKGVDSTLKIQPAKLEDSAVYLCASSLEGGVYEQETQYFGPGTRLLVL.